This T cell receptor beta chain emerged from a study of CD4+ T cells in melanoma. The table came from immunoSEQ multiplex PCR; TCRdb's copy has only in-frame clones and leaves some out. The table has approximately 9,600 clones, around 79% seen once. Points on this clone: As yet, its antigen is unknown.

This CDR3 is 13 amino acids long. Germline CDR1 and CDR2: KGHDR and SFDVKD. Trimming took 6 bases from V and 1 from J, leaving 8 bases between them. Study-level points and caveats: A reported correlation linked neoantigen-specific CD4+ T cells to CD8+, macrophage and B cell function. Diverse differentiation states were reported for melanoma neoantigen-specific CD4+ T cells.

The sequence derives from a human donor with melanoma. This chain joins TRBV24-1 and TRBJ2-5, with D possibly called TRBD1 or TRBD2 (5 bases each). Input material: cells from a culture (not recorded whether cultured in vitro). CDR3 in amino acids: CATSSGAQETQYF. The DNA of the CDR3 is TGTGCCACCAGTTCCGGGGCCCAAGAGACCCAGTACTTC.